Shown below are 25 T cell receptor beta chains from a single sample sequenced in a study of blood T cell repertoires in COVID-19. The method was immunoSEQ multiplex PCR; TCRdb's version includes in-frame clones alone and lacks a portion of them. Of 160,000 or so clones in the sample, roughly 80% were seen once. Source material: PBMCs or T cells enriched from blood (not recorded which). The receptors shown here come from a woman aged 55 to 70 who had recovered from COVID-19.

V usage is TRBV25-1 and J usage is TRBJ1-2; D is unclear. There are 13 residues in the CDR3. The germline CDR1 and CDR2 sequences are MGHDK and SYGVNS. The ends were cut back, 5 bases at V and 3 bases at J, with 10 bases in the middle. The CDR3 nucleotides are TGTGCCAGCAGTACTAGCCTCGACTATGGCTACACCTTC. Amino acid sequence: CASSTSLDYGYTF.

J is TRBJ1-6 and V is TRBV9; 7 bases fit TRBD1. V lost 6 bases and J lost 4; bases outside the gene matches: 7. Looked up from germline, CDR1 is SGDLS and CDR2 is YYNGEE. The CDR3 has 15 amino acids. CDR3 amino acids: CASTGDSGYNSPLHF. In DNA, the CDR3 is TGTGCCAGCACAGGGGACAGCGGATATAATTCACCCCTCCACTTT.

J is TRBJ1-2 and V is TRBV5-1; D call uncertain. V was clipped by 0 bases and J by 0 bases, with 9 bases between them. CDR1 SGHRS and CDR2 YFSETQ come from the germline V gene. The CDR3 totals 15 residues. CDR3 in DNA: TGCGCCAGCAGCTTGGAACTTTCCGCTAACTATGGCTACACCTTC. The encoded protein is CASSLELSANYGYTF.

In this sample, this clone turned up a few times. V usage is TRBV5-4 and J usage is TRBJ2-3; 10 nucleotides line up with TRBD2. Per the germline V gene, CDR1 is SGHNT and CDR2 is YYREEE (reference sequence). Trimming cost V 3 bases and J 2 bases; bases outside gene matches: 3. The CDR3 is 15 residues long. The CDR3 DNA is TGTGCCAGCAGCTACACTAGCGGGGTCACAGATACGCAGTATTTT. Its translation is CASSYTSGVTDTQYF.

This clone was detected once. The chain couples TRBV18 to TRBJ2-2; no clear D gene. The CDR3 runs to 15 residues. Trimming stripped 6 bases from V and 0 bases from J, with 11 bases between. CDR1 KGHSH and CDR2 LQKENI come from the germline V gene. The CDR3 reads CASSLQVPNTGELFF. The CDR3 nucleotides read TGTGCCAGCTCGTTACAAGTCCCGAACACCGGGGAGCTGTTTTTT. Variable domain in full (rest from reference TRBV18 and TRBJ2-2): NAGVMQNPRHLVRRRGQEARLRCSPMKGHSHVYWYRQLPEEGLKFMVYLQKENIIDESGMPKERFSAEFPKEGPSILRIQQVVRGDSAAYFCASSLQVPNTGELFFGEGSRLTVL.

This clone was found once. The chain couples TRBV4-1 to TRBJ1-1; D unclear. The V gene lost 4 bases and the J gene lost 1 base, with 13 bases spanning the gap. The CDR3 is 15 amino acids. CDR1 is MGHRA and CDR2 is YSYEKL in the germline V gene. In nucleotides, the CDR3 is TGCGCCAGCAGCCGAGACCAGATGCCGAACACTGAAGCTTTCTTT. Amino acids: CASSRDQMPNTEAFF.

The V gene is TRBV10-1, the J gene TRBJ2-3; 8 bases align to TRBD1. CDR1 is WNHNN, CDR2 SYGVQD, per germline (reference sequence). V lost 1 base to trimming and J lost 4 bases; unmatched junction nucleotides: 7. The CDR3 loop spans 16 amino acids. The CDR3 is CASSEWQGASPDTQYF. The CDR3 DNA sequence: TGCGCCAGCAGTGAGTGGCAGGGGGCGTCCCCAGATACGCAGTATTTT.

V gene TRBV7-9 combines with J gene TRBJ2-3, with TRBD2 identical over 8 bases. Germline lookup yields CDR1 SEHNR and CDR2 FQNEAQ (reference sequence). Losses at the gene ends were 5 bases for V and 0 bases for J; bases not matched to a gene: 7. The CDR3 spans 16 residues. CDR3 protein: CASSPPRGGSTDTQYF. The CDR3 DNA reads as TGTGCCAGCAGCCCCCCGCGCGGGGGGAGCACAGATACGCAGTATTTT.

The J gene is TRBJ2-2, the V gene TRBV9; D is perhaps TRBD2 (6 bases). Looked up from germline, CDR1 is SGDLS and CDR2 is YYNGEE. This CDR3 comprises 16 residues. With 4 bases removed from V and 1 base from J, the gap between germline ends came to 14 bases. This chain's CDR3 is CASSQGWGLNTGELFF. In DNA form, the CDR3 reads TGTGCCAGCAGCCAGGGATGGGGACTGAACACCGGGGAGCTGTTTTTT.

The V and J genes are TRBV14 and TRBJ2-5; TRBD2 matches 9 bases. Trimming took 1 base from V and 3 from J; bases not matched to a gene: 9. Germline V gene data show CDR1 as SGHDN and CDR2 as FVKESK. The CDR3 length is 17 residues. CDR3 bases: TGTGCCAGCAGCCAAGTAGGCGCGGGGGGGCCGGAAGAGACCCAGTACTTC. It specifies CASSQVGAGGPEETQYF. The complete variable domain, with remaining parts taken from reference TRBV14 and TRBJ2-5, reads EAGVTQFPSHSVIEKGQTVTLRCDPISGHDNLYWYRRVMGKEIKFLLHFVKESKQDESGMPNNRFLAERTGGTYSTLKVQPAELEDSGVYFCASSQVGAGGPEETQYFGPGTRLLVL.

The J gene is TRBJ1-2, the V gene TRBV2, with D possibly TRBD1 on 5 matching bases. There are 16 residues in the CDR3. Germline loops: CDR1 SNHLY, CDR2 FYNNEI. Between the trimmed V and J ends, which lost 0 bases and 4 bases, there was a span of 15 bases. The CDR3 loop is CASSEALQGGTYGYTF. DNA for the CDR3: TGTGCCAGCAGTGAAGCGCTTCAGGGCGGGACCTATGGCTACACCTTC.

On this clone: A read error may explain this, as a much larger clone is one base away. Additional DNA sequences in this sample encode the identical CDR3. The gene calls are TRBV9 and TRBJ1-2; tentatively, D is TRBD1 (5 bases). Germline V gene lookup returns CDR1 SGDLS and CDR2 YYNGEE. The V end was cut by 0 bases, the J end by 1 base, with 7 bases between. This CDR3 is 14 amino acids long. CDR3 loop: CASSVDDSNYGYTF. CDR3 coding DNA: TGTGCCAGCAGCGTAGATGACAGTAACTATGGCTACACCTTC.

The CDR3 sequence: CASSTNREFGPEAFF. DNA of the CDR3: TGTGCCAGCAGCACCAACCGGGAATTTGGCCCTGAAGCTTTCTTT. The chain is built from TRBV3-1 (or the pseudogene TRBV3-2) and TRBJ1-1; D not resolved. Germline CDR1 and CDR2: LGHDT and YNNKEL (reference sequence). V was trimmed by 5 bases and J by 6 bases, leaving 19 bases between them. This CDR3 has 15 residues.

V gene TRBV2 combines with J gene TRBJ1-6; D ambiguous. Germline loops: CDR1 SNHLY, CDR2 FYNNEI. The CDR3 is made up of 20 amino acids. Between the trimmed V and J ends, which lost 3 bases and 0 bases, there was a span of 21 bases. The CDR3 loop reads CASSDLSGVPLSSYNSPLHF. CDR3 DNA sequence: TGTGCCAGCAGTGATCTTTCAGGCGTCCCCCTAAGCTCCTATAATTCACCCCTCCACTTT. Combining the CDR3 with reference TRBV2 and TRBJ1-6 gives the whole variable domain EPEVTQTPSHQVTQMGQEVILRCVPISNHLYFYWYRQILGQKVEFLVSFYNNEISEKSEIFDDQFSVERPDGSNFTLKIRSTKLEDSAMYFCASSDLSGVPLSSYNSPLHFGNGTRLTVT.

V gene TRBV5-1 combines with J gene TRBJ2-1; D unresolved. The V and J ends lost 4 bases and 3 bases respectively, with 14 bases between them. In germline, CDR1 is SGHRS, CDR2 YFSETQ. The CDR3 spans 15 residues. CDR3 loop: CASSLVADLYNEQFF. CDR3 nucleotides: TGCGCCAGCAGCCTCGTAGCAGACCTCTACAATGAGCAGTTCTTC.

The rearrangement uses TRBV7-2 and TRBJ1-2, with 7 bases that match TRBD1. This CDR3 is 16 amino acids long. Trimming cost V 1 base and J 1 base; bases outside gene matches: 6. Germline V lookup: CDR1 SGHTA, CDR2 FQGNSA. The CDR3, as DNA: TGTGCCAGCAGCTTAGGGACAGGAAATAATAACTATGGCTACACCTTC. This gives the protein CASSLGTGNNNYGYTF.

The genes are TRBV14 and TRBJ2-2, with D possibly TRBD2 on 6 matching bases. The V and J ends lost 4 bases and 8 bases respectively, with 14 bases between them. The CDR3 totals 14 residues. In germline, CDR1 is SGHDN, CDR2 FVKESK. In nucleotides, the CDR3 is TGTGCCAGCAGCCGAAGACCGGCGGGGGGGGAGCTGTTTTTT. Translation gives CASSRRPAGGELFF.

This clone was found once. The V and J genes are TRBV7-2 and TRBJ1-5, with D possibly matching TRBD1 (6 bases). The ends were cut back, 4 bases at V and 3 bases at J, with 13 bases in the middle. Germline loops: CDR1 SGHTA, CDR2 FQGNSA. The CDR3 runs 15 residues. For the CDR3, the DNA is TGTGCCAGCAGCTCAAATACAGGGCCCAATCAGCCCCAGCATTTT. It codes for CASSSNTGPNQPQHF.

V is TRBV6-5 and J is TRBJ1-5; 7 nucleotides match TRBD1. The CDR3 is 15 residues long. V was pared by 5 bases and J by 4 bases, with 8 bases of the junction left unmatched. Germline assignment: CDR1 MNHEY and CDR2 SVGAGI. In DNA, the CDR3 is TGTGCCAGCAGTCCTTCCGGGACAGTGAATCAGCCCCAGCATTTT. It specifies CASSPSGTVNQPQHF.

This clone has only one observation. The V call is TRBV24-1, the J call TRBJ2-3, with a weak D call TRBD1 (6 bases). V was trimmed by 2 bases and J by 4 bases, leaving 12 bases between them. Per germline, CDR1 KGHDR and CDR2 SFDVKD. This CDR3 has 15 residues. The CDR3 bases are TGTGCCACCAGTGATTCAGGGGAAGGCTCAGATACGCAGTATTTT. Amino acid sequence: CATSDSGEGSDTQYF.

The rearrangement links TRBV14 to TRBJ2-4, with TRBD2 as a possible D gene (6 bases). Germline V gives CDR1 SGHDN, CDR2 FVKESK. V was cut by 1 base and J by 7 bases, with 11 bases left in between. The CDR3 extends over 14 amino acids. The CDR3 DNA reads TGTGCCAGCAGCCAAGCCTCAGGGAGGAACATTCAGTACTTC. Its protein product is CASSQASGRNIQYF. The whole variable domain, remainder taken from reference TRBV14 and TRBJ2-4, is EAGVTQFPSHSVIEKGQTVTLRCDPISGHDNLYWYRRVMGKEIKFLLHFVKESKQDESGMPNNRFLAERTGGTYSTLKVQPAELEDSGVYFCASSQASGRNIQYFGAGTRLSVL.

The V and J genes are TRBV4-1 and TRBJ1-5, with a weak D call TRBD1 (6 bases). CDR3 length equals 16 residues. V was cut by 2 bases and J by 0 bases, with 11 bases left in between. CDR1 is MGHRA and CDR2 is YSYEKL in the germline V gene. CDR3 region: CASSQTWTDSNQPQHF. CDR3 coding DNA: TGCGCCAGCAGCCAAACGTGGACAGATAGCAATCAGCCCCAGCATTTT.

The genes are TRBV29-1 and TRBJ2-4, with TRBD2 as a possible D gene (5 bases). V shed 3 bases and J shed 1 base, with 13 bases lying between them. This CDR3 has 15 amino acids. Per germline, CDR1 SQVTM and CDR2 ANQGSEA. Here the CDR3 reads CSVEGMGSAKNIQYF. The CDR3, as DNA: TGCAGCGTTGAGGGGATGGGGAGCGCCAAAAACATTCAGTACTTC.

The V and J genes are TRBV11-2 and TRBJ2-1; possibly TRBD1 for D (7 bases). Germline-derived CDR1 and CDR2 are SGHAT and FQNNGV. Trimming removed 5 bases at V and 8 bases at J, with 16 bases between. The CDR3 extends over 14 amino acids. CDR3: CASSLQGGWHEQFF. In DNA form, the CDR3 reads TGTGCCAGCAGCCTTCAGGGGGGTTGGCATGAGCAGTTCTTC.

This clone was counted a few times. The chain joins TRBV30 to TRBJ2-4, with TRBD1 matching 8 bases. Germline trimming cut 2 bases from V and 1 base from J; bases unmatched to any gene: 7. The CDR3 loop spans 16 amino acids. The V gene's germline CDR1 is GTSNPN and CDR2 SVGIG (reference sequence). This CDR3 reads CAWSKWAGGAKNIQYF. CDR3 bases: TGTGCCTGGAGTAAATGGGCAGGGGGCGCCAAAAACATTCAGTACTTC. The full variable domain, completed using reference TRBV30 and TRBJ2-4, is SQTIHQWPATLVQPVGSPLSLECTVEGTSNPNLYWYRQAAGRGLQLLFYSVGIGQISSEVPQNLSASRPQDRQFILSSKKLLLSDSGFYLCAWSKWAGGAKNIQYFGAGTRLSVL.